Listed below are T cell receptor beta chains from one sample, sequenced in a study of blood T cell repertoires in COVID-19. Assay used: immunoSEQ multiplex PCR; TCRdb lists only in-frame clones, some missing. This sample has 65,000 to 100,000 clones, with around 80% found just once. The sample was peripheral blood. These receptor sequences come from a woman over 75 with acute or convalescent COVID-19. Each CDR3 is given with its conserved first and last residue. D genes are given only for firm matches. Expanded clones are given a class, and other clones once, few, many or no size at all.

>-|13|TRBV10-2|TRBJ1-2|-
CASGEDFNYGYTF
>-|11|TRBV20-1|TRBJ2-1|-
CSAAPLNEQFF
>-|16|TRBV19|TRBJ1-6|TRBD1
CASSIVHRGYNSPLHF
>-|13|TRBV5-5|TRBJ1-3|-
CASSGARGNTIYF
>-|13|TRBV3-1/TRBV3-2|TRBJ2-7|-
CASSQTHRDEQYF
>-|14|TRBV3-1/TRBV3-2|TRBJ2-7|TRBD2
CASSRDYSSYEQYF
>-|18|TRBV27|TRBJ1-6|-
CASSLSRTGNSYNSPLHF
>-|15|TRBV29-1|TRBJ1-5|TRBD1
CSVTFTGGGNQPQHF
>-|14|TRBV11-3|TRBJ1-2|-
CASSLASSDYGYTF
>-|16|TRBV24-1|TRBJ1-3|-
CATSDWTAISGNTIYF
>few|13|TRBV6-5|TRBJ1-2|-
CASSYGGQGGYTF
>-|14|TRBV29-1|TRBJ1-2|TRBD1
CSAGQDGVGSGYTF
>few|12|TRBV28|TRBJ2-7|-
CASSFPFYEQYF
>-|16|TRBV15|TRBJ1-2|TRBD1
CATSRDLVGTGNGYTF
>once|14|TRBV6-5|TRBJ2-2|TRBD1
CASSMTGATGELFF
>once|15|TRBV11-2|TRBJ1-2|TRBD1
CASSSHQGAGYGYTF
>-|17|TRBV4-3|TRBJ2-7|TRBD1
CASSQDIGFRDRDEQYF
>-|13|TRBV7-2|TRBJ1-2|-
CASSFRGSDGYTF
>-|12|TRBV2|TRBJ1-1|-
CASSGQNTEAFF
>-|14|TRBV2|TRBJ2-2|TRBD2
CASKRGGESGELFF
>-|13|TRBV2|TRBJ1-1|TRBD1
CAGTGTGGTEAFF
>-|18|TRBV7-9|TRBJ1-3|-
CASSLAFAGRNSGNTIYF
>once|15|TRBV28|TRBJ1-3|-
CASSLGGSSGNTIYF
>-|14|TRBV2|TRBJ2-2|-
CASSDWQNTGELFF
>-|16|TRBV7-9|TRBJ1-2|TRBD1
CASSLVQGSRNYGYTF
>-|16|TRBV9|TRBJ2-1|TRBD2
CASSEGIAGAYNEQFF
>-|15|TRBV12-5|TRBJ1-5|TRBD1
CASGPGTGANQPQHF
>once|14|TRBV18|TRBJ2-2|-
CASSPGTGTGELFF
>-|12|TRBV9|TRBJ2-5|-
CASSAIQETQYF